The 15 T cell receptor beta chains below come from one sample, sequenced in a study of OX40 agonist ivuxolimab in advanced cancers. TCRdb keeps only in-frame clones here, not all; method: immunoSEQ multiplex PCR. The table has more than 50,000 clones, approximately 85% seen once. Sequencing was performed on CD4+ or CD8+ T cells sorted from blood, taken in a trial of the OX40 agonist ivuxolimab. These receptors came from an adult with an advanced solid tumor such as melanoma, head and neck, liver or kidney cancer.

The rearrangement links TRBV7-9 to TRBJ2-7; perhaps TRBD2 as D (5 bases). The germline CDR1 and CDR2 sequences are SEHNR and FQNEAQ (reference sequence). V lost 1 base and J 2 bases, leaving 12 bases between the germline ends. The CDR3 is 15 residues long. The CDR3 coding sequence is TGTGCCAGCAGCTTAGGTACTAGGACCCCCTACGAGCAGTACTTC. Protein product: CASSLGTRTPYEQYF.

The chain combines TRBV2 with TRBJ2-1, with TRBD1 matching over 10 bases. The junction had 10 bases not matched to a gene; V was cut back by 4 bases and J by 4 bases. The CDR3 is made up of 17 amino acids. Germline loops: CDR1 SNHLY, CDR2 FYNNEI. The CDR3 loop is CASSAWIGTGVYNEQFF. The CDR3 region has the DNA TGTGCCAGCAGTGCATGGATCGGGACAGGGGTTTACAATGAGCAGTTCTTC.

The rearrangement links TRBV5-4 to TRBJ2-3; D is uncertain. The last part of the DNA fits TRBJ1-5 better; the J call may be wrong. The germline gives CDR1 SGHNT, CDR2 YYREEE (reference sequence). The CDR3 totals 16 residues. In DNA form, the CDR3 reads TGTGCCAGCAGCTTGGGAGAGGGTCTTAACACAGATACGCAGCATTTT. Protein sequence: CASSLGEGLNTDTQHF.

The chain carries TRBV6-1 and TRBJ2-3; TRBD2 is a possible D gene (6 bases). Germline CDR1 MNHNS, CDR2 SASEGT. The germline V and J ends were trimmed by 4 bases and 0 bases, with 20 bases remaining between them. CDR3 length: 18 amino acids. The DNA of the CDR3 is TGTGCCAGCAGTGGTCTTGTGGGAGGCCCGACTAGCACAGATACGCAGTATTTT. Its translation: CASSGLVGGPTSTDTQYF.

The genes are TRBV11-2 and TRBJ2-1, with TRBD1 as a possible D gene (6 bases). With 5 bases removed from V and 8 bases from J, the gap between germline ends came to 19 bases. CDR1 SGHAT and CDR2 FQNNGV come from the germline V gene. The CDR3 covers 15 residues. Here the CDR3 reads CASSPMSRGWDEQFF. The CDR3 DNA reads TGTGCCAGCAGCCCCATGAGCAGGGGATGGGATGAGCAGTTCTTC.

J is TRBJ1-1 and V is TRBV18; no clear D gene. This CDR3 region has 13 residues. Germline V lookup: CDR1 KGHSH, CDR2 LQKENI. Between the trimmed V and J ends, which lost 3 bases and 6 bases, there was a span of 11 bases. The CDR3 sequence: CASSPSQDAEAFF. The CDR3 region has the DNA TGTGCCAGCTCACCTTCCCAGGACGCTGAAGCTTTCTTT.

This clone showed up just a few times. The chain has TRBV27 and TRBJ1-5, with 7 bases fitting TRBD1. Trimming removed 7 bases from V and 5 bases from J; junction bases left unmatched: 14. The CDR3 is 16 amino acids. Germline CDR1 MNHEY, CDR2 SMNVEV (reference sequence). The CDR3 region has the DNA TGTGCCAGCAAAGACACCCGACAGGGCGGTCATCAGCCCCAGCATTTT. Translated: CASKDTRQGGHQPQHF.

This CDR3 is CASLSWVSGELFF. In nucleotides, the CDR3 is TGTGCCAGCCTTTCCTGGGTGTCCGGGGAGCTGTTTTTT. The rearrangement joins TRBV19 to TRBJ2-2, with no clear D. Trimming cost V 9 bases and J 6 bases, with 14 bases left between them. In germline, CDR1 is LNHDA, CDR2 SQIVND (reference sequence). The CDR3 is 13 residues long.

The genes are TRBV5-1 and TRBJ1-2; D uncertain. The CDR3 is made up of 13 amino acids. Trimming took off 0 bases at V and 14 bases at J, with 17 bases between the two ends. Germline-derived CDR1 and CDR2 are SGHRS and YFSETQ. CDR3 protein: CASSLGAGLAGTF. The CDR3 DNA reads TGCGCCAGCAGCTTGGGGGCAGGCCTAGCGGGTACCTTC.

CDR3 sequence reads: CASSTQGLAGDLAHTDTQYF. CDR3 sequence (DNA): TGTGCCAGTAGTACGCAGGGACTAGCGGGAGATCTGGCCCACACAGATACGCAGTATTTT. The chain combines TRBV19 with TRBJ2-3, with TRBD2 matching 14 bases. The CDR3 sequence is 20 residues long. Losses at the gene ends were 4 bases for V and 2 bases for J; bases not matched to a gene: 14. Germline-derived CDR1 and CDR2 are LNHDA and SQIVND (reference sequence).

The CDR3 loop is CASSPGYYEQYF. CDR3 coding DNA: TGTGCCAGCAGTCCAGGGTACTACGAGCAGTACTTC. The chain is built from TRBV28 and TRBJ2-7; possibly TRBD1 for D (5 bases). V shed 5 bases and J shed 3 bases, with 8 bases lying between them. The length of the CDR3 is 12 residues. The germline gives CDR1 MDHEN, CDR2 SYDVKM.

The chain combines TRBV5-1 with TRBJ1-4; D gene ambiguous. The CDR3 contains 13 residues. V was pared by 5 bases and J by 7 bases, with 12 bases between. Looked up from germline, CDR1 is SGHRS and CDR2 is YFSETQ. The CDR3: CASRKAAVEKLFF. CDR3 DNA: TGCGCCAGCAGAAAGGCAGCCGTTGAAAAACTGTTTTTT.

The rearrangement uses TRBV5-1 and TRBJ1-6; D is perhaps TRBD1 (6 bases). The germline CDR1 and CDR2 sequences are SGHRS and YFSETQ. The CDR3 length is 15 residues. V gave up 5 bases and J gave up 4 bases, with 13 bases separating them. DNA for the CDR3: TGCGCCAGCAGTCTACGGACAGAGTATAATTCACCCCTCCACTTT. Its protein product is CASSLRTEYNSPLHF. The full variable domain, completed using reference TRBV5-1 and TRBJ1-6, is KAGVTQTPRYLIKTRGQQVTLSCSPISGHRSVSWYQQTPGQGLQFLFEYFSETQRNKGNFPGRFSGRQFSNSRSEMNVSTLELGDSALYLCASSLRTEYNSPLHFGNGTRLTVT.

This chain links TRBV7-3 with TRBJ2-3; maybe TRBD2 (5 bases). V dropped 5 bases and J dropped 4 bases, with 10 bases sitting between them. CDR3 length: 13 amino acids. The germline V gene encodes CDR1 SGHTA and CDR2 FQGTGA. CDR3 loop: CASSREGPDTQYF. For the CDR3, the DNA is TGTGCCAGCAGCCGGGAAGGGCCAGATACGCAGTATTTT.

This chain uses TRBV10-3 with TRBJ2-7; 9 positions agree with TRBD2. The length of the CDR3 is 14 residues. Trimming took 10 bases from V and 0 from J; bases not matched to a gene: 7. Germline values: CDR1 ENHRY, CDR2 SYGVKD. The CDR3: CATVIAGDSYEQYF. The CDR3 DNA is TGTGCCACCGTAATAGCGGGGGACTCCTACGAGCAGTACTTC.